This T cell receptor (beta chain) was profiled in a study of T cells expressing NK-cell markers. Across the whole study: Just one sequenced donor of eight was HCMV-seronegative, while seven were seropositive.

Broader study findings: Among four donors, these clonotypes also ranked first in the CD3+CD56-NKG2C+ fraction. Each of about six donors carried dominant NKG2C+ clonotypes accounting for roughly 1.0-7.0% of CD8+ T cells.

Germline V lookup: CDR1 MNHEY, CDR2 SMNVEV (reference sequence). This CDR3 has 14 amino acids. As for this clonotype: The target antigen is unknown.

As the method of synthesis, 5'RACE template switching with UMIs yielded TCR beta cDNA. TCRdb reanalyzed the 5' RACE reads and collapses them to one entry per CDR3 protein, without DNA. Listed are 200,000 to 300,000 distinct CDR3 sequences; about 0.39% falls within the top ten. The sample taken for sequencing was blood T cells: a sorted CD56 or NKG2C T cell subset, CD4+ or CD8+ T cells, or bulk PBMC T cells (not recorded which). The sequence came from a man between 18 and 29 years old in good health. The V and J genes are TRBV27 and TRBJ2-7; the TCRdb D gene call, TRBD1, has no DNA to confirm it. The CDR3 sequence is CASSSTLAHYEQYF.